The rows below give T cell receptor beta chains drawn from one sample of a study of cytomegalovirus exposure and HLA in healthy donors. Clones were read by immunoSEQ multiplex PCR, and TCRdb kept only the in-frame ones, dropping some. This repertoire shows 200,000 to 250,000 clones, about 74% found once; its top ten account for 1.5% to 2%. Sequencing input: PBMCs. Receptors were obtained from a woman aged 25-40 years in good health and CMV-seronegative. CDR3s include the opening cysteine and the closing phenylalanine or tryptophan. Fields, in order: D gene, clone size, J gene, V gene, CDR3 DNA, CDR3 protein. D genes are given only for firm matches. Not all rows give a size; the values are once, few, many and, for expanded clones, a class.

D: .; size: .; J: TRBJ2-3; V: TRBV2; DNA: TGTGCCAGCAGTTTGGGGGGAGTTAGCACAGATACGCAGTATTTT; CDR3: CASSLGGVSTDTQYF
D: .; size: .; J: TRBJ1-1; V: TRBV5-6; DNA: TGTGCCAGCAGCTGGCTCAGGAACACTGAAGCTTTCTTT; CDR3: CASSWLRNTEAFF
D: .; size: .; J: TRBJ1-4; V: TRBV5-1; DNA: TGCGCCAGCAGAGGAGCAGACAGCCTTAATGAAAAACTGTTTTTT; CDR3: CASRGADSLNEKLFF
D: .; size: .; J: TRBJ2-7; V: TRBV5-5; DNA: TGTGCCAGCAGCTTAAGGGACACGAGCTCCTACGAGCAGTACTTC; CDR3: CASSLRDTSSYEQYF
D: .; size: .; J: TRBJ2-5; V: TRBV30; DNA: TGTGCCTGGAATTGGGGAAGAGCGGGAGAGACCCAGTACTTC; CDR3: CAWNWGRAGETQYF
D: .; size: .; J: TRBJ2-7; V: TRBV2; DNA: TGTGCCAGCAGCACAGATTCCTACGAGCAGTACTTC; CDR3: CASSTDSYEQYF
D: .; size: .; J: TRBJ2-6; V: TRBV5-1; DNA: TGCGCCAGCAGCTTGACAGTTGGTAGCTCTGGGGCCAACGTCCTGACTTTC; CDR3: CASSLTVGSSGANVLTF
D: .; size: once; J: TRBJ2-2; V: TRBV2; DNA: TGTGCCAGCATGTCCCTCCCTCCAGGCACCGGGGAGCTGTTTTTT; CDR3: CASMSLPPGTGELFF
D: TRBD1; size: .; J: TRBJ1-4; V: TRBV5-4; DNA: TGTGCCAGCAGCAGGACAGGGGCAACTAATGAAAAACTGTTTTTT; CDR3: CASSRTGATNEKLFF
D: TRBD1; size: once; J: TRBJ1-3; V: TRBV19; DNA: TGTGCCAGTAGTGCTGGGACAGGGTTCCTTGCTGTCGGGGGAAACACCATATATTTT; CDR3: CASSAGTGFLAVGGNTIYF
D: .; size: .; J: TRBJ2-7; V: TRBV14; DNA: TGTGCCAGCAGCTCAGGGGCCTACGAGCAGTACTTC; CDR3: CASSSGAYEQYF
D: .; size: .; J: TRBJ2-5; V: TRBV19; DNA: TGTGCCAGTAGTGCGCGACTGTCGAAGAAGGCCCAGTACTTC; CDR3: CASSARLSKKAQYF
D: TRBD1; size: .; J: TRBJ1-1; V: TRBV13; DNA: TGTGCCAGCAGGGTAGACAGGGTCACTGAAGCTTTCTTT; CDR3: CASRVDRVTEAFF
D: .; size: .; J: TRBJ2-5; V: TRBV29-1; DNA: TGCAGCGTTGAAGATGCAGTTGAAGAGACCCAGTACTTC; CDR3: CSVEDAVEETQYF
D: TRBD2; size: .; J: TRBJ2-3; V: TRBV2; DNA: TGTGCCAGCAGTGAATTCCGGGGACTAGCGGGGACAGATACGCAGTATTTT; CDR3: CASSEFRGLAGTDTQYF
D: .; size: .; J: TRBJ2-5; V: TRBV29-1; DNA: TGCAGCGTTGGGACAGAAGGGACCCAGTACTTC; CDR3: CSVGTEGTQYF
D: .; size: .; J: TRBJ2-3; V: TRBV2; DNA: TGTGCCAGCCAAGAACTAGTTTCGAACACAGATACGCAGTATTTT; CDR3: CASQELVSNTDTQYF
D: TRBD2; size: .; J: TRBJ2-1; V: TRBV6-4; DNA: TGTGCCAGCAGTGACTCGGGTTGGGTAGCGGGAGAGAACAATGAGCAGTTCTTC; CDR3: CASSDSGWVAGENNEQFF
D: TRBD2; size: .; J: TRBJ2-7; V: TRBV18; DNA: TGTGCCAGCTCACCACTGGCTAGCGGAGCCTACGAGCAGTACTTC; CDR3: CASSPLASGAYEQYF
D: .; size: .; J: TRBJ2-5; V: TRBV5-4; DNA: TGTGCCAGCAGCTTTGAGGGGACTTTAAGGGGAGAGACCCAGTACTTC; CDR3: CASSFEGTLRGETQYF
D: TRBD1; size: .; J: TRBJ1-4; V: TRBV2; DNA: TGTGCCAGCAGGACAGGGAATCCTAATGAAAAACTGTTTTTT; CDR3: CASRTGNPNEKLFF
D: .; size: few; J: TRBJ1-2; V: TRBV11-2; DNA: TGTGCCAGCAGGGGAGGGGGGCGAGGAGGCGGCTACACCTTC; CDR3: CASRGGGRGGGYTF
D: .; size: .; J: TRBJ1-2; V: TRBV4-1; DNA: TGCGCCAGCAGCCTCCCTCCAGGGGCCTCTAACTATGGCTACACCTTC; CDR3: CASSLPPGASNYGYTF
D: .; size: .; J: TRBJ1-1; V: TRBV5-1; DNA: TGCGCCAGCAGCTTGGGAGCTGAAGCTTTCTTT; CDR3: CASSLGAEAFF
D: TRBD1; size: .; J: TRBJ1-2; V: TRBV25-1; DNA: TGTGCCAGCAGTGACCTCGGGACAGGGCAGAAATATGGCTACACCTTC; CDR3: CASSDLGTGQKYGYTF
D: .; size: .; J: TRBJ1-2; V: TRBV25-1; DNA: TGTGCCAGCGGATCTAGGGACACGGGCAACTATGGCTACACCTTC; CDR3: CASGSRDTGNYGYTF
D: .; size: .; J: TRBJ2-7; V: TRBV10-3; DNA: TGTGCCATCAGTGAGTCCGTAGAGCAGTACTTC; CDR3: CAISESVEQYF
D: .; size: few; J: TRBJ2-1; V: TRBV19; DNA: TGTGCCAGTAGCCCTACTAGCAATGAGCAGTTCTTC; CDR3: CASSPTSNEQFF
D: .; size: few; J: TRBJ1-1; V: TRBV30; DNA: TGTGCCTGGAGGGACAGACCCGACACTGAAGCTGTCTTT; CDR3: CAWRDRPDTEAVF
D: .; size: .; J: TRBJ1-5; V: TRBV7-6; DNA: TGTGCCAGCAGCCCTCGGGGGGGTAGCAATCAGCCCCAGCATTTT; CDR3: CASSPRGGSNQPQHF
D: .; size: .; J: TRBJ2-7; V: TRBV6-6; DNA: TGTGCCAGCAGCTATTTAAATTCCTACGAGCAGTACTTC; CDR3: CASSYLNSYEQYF
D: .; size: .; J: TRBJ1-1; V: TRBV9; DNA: TGTGCCAGCAGCGCACGGGGGGCCCTTTCGGACACTGAAGCTTTCTTT; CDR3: CASSARGALSDTEAFF
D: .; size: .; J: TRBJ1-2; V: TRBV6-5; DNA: TGTGCCAGCAAGCAATATTCTACAGGGAGGGCTGGCTACACCTTC; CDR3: CASKQYSTGRAGYTF
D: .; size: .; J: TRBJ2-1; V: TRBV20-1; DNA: TGCAGTGTCGGTGAGCAGTTCTTC; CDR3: CSVGEQFF
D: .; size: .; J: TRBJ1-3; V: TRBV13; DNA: TGTGCCAGCAGCCGTCGGACAGAGGGCTCTGGAAACACCATATATTTT; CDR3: CASSRRTEGSGNTIYF
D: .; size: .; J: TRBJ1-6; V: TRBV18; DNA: TGTGCCAGCTCACCATCCCCCGACAGGAATAATTCCCCCCTCCACTTT; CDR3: CASSPSPDRNNSPLHF
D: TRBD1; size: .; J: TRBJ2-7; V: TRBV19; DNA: TGTGCCAGTAGTATTGGGGACAGGAGTTACGAGCAGTACTTC; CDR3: CASSIGDRSYEQYF
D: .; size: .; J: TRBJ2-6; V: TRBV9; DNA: TGTGCCAGCAGGTTACAGGTGGGGCAACCATCTGGGGCCAACGTCCTGACTTTC; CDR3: CASRLQVGQPSGANVLTF
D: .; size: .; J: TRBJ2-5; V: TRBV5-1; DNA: TGCGCCAGCAGCTTCGGAAGCGAAGAGACCCAGTACTTC; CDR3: CASSFGSEETQYF
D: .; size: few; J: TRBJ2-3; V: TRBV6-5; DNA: TGTGCCAGCAGCCCCCTGGCGGGGGCAACAGATACGCAGTATTTT; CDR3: CASSPLAGATDTQYF
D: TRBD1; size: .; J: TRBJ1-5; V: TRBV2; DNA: TGTGCCAGCAGTTTTCGGACAGGGGGCAACAATCAGCCCCAGCATTTT; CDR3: CASSFRTGGNNQPQHF
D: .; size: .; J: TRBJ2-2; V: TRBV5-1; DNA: TGCGCCAGCAAAAACGTCGAGGACACCGGGGAGCTGTTTTTT; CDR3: CASKNVEDTGELFF
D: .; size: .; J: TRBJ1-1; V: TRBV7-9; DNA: TGTGCCAGCAGCTTGAACAGAGGGCCTGAAGCTTTCTTT; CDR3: CASSLNRGPEAFF
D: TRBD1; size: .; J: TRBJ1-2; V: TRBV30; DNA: TGTGCCTGGAGGGGACAGGGGACAACCTATGGCTACACCTTC; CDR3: CAWRGQGTTYGYTF
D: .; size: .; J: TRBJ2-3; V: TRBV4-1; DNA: TGCGCCAGCAGCCAAGGCCCGGCGGGAGATACGCAGTATTTT; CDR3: CASSQGPAGDTQYF
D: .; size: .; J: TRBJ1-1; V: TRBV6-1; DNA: TGTGCCAGCATGAGGATGGCTGAAGCTTTCTTT; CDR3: CASMRMAEAFF
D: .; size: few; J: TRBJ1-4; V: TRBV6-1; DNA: TGTGCCAGCAGTGAACCCGGGTTGTATAATGAAAAACTGTTTTTT; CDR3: CASSEPGLYNEKLFF
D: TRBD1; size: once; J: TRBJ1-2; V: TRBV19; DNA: TGTGCCAGTACCCCGACAGGGGTCGGCTATGGCTACACCTTC; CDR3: CASTPTGVGYGYTF
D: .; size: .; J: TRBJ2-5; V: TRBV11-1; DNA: TGTGCCAGCAGCTTATCAGCGTACCAAGAGACCCAGTACTTC; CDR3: CASSLSAYQETQYF
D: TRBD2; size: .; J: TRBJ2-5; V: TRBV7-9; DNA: TGTGCCAGCAGCTTAGCGGGTGGGAGGGCTGGGAAGACCCAGTACTTC; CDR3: CASSLAGGRAGKTQYF
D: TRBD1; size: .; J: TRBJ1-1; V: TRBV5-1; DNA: TGCGCCAGCAGCTGGGGACAGCTGAACACTGAAGCTTTCTTT; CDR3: CASSWGQLNTEAFF
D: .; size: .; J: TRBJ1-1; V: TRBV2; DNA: TGTGCCAGCTCGGTGGGCGCGGGGAACACTGAAGCTTTCTTT; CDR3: CASSVGAGNTEAFF
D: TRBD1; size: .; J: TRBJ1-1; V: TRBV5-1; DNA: TGCGCCAGCACGGAGAACGGACCAGGGGGCAGAGCTTTCTTT; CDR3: CASTENGPGGRAFF
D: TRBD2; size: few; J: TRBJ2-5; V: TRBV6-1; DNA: TGTGCCAGCAGTGAATCAATATCTAGCGGGGGGGAGACCCAGTACTTC; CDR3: CASSESISSGGETQYF
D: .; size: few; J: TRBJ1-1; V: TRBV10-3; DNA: TGTGCCATCAGTGACCTGGACTGGGCTTTCTTT; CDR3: CAISDLDWAFF
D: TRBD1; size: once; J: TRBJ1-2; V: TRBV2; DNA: TGTGCCAGCAGTGAACAGGGGGATGGCTACACCTTC; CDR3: CASSEQGDGYTF